This is a list of T cell receptor beta chains from one sample in a study of regulatory T cells in long-lasting Graves disease. Each CDR3 protein is one row after TCRdb ran MiXCR on the multiplex PCR reads. The table lists 350,000 to 450,000 distinct CDR3 sequences, around 11% of them singletons. These data were likewise used in another study, on T cells in Graves' hyperthyroidism and ophthalmopathy.

The material sequenced was peripheral blood mononuclear cells (PBMCs), taken at new diagnosis, from a patient treated with antithyroid drugs. Receptor source: a woman aged 18-30 years with Graves disease. The CDR3 runs from the conserved cysteine through the conserved F or W. D genes are given only for firm matches. Clone sizes are given selectively: once, few, many, or a class where the clone is expanded.

DNA	CDR3	size	D	J	V
TGTGCCACCAGGTCGGGGGCTGAGCAGTTCTTC	CATRSGAEQFF	many	NA	TRBJ2-1	TRBV24-1
TGTGCCAGCAGCTTACGGGGGGGGGACACTGAAGCTTTCTTT	CASSLRGGDTEAFF	NA	NA	TRBJ1-1	TRBV7-3
TGTGCCAGCAGCTTTGACGGGGGCGGTTCACCCCTCCACTTT	CASSFDGGGSPLHF	many	NA	TRBJ1-6	TRBV11-2
TGTGCCAGTAGTCTACAGGGACACACCATATATTTT	CASSLQGHTIYF	NA	NA	TRBJ1-3	TRBV19
TGTGCCAGCAGCCAAGACGTCACGGGGGGGAGAAAGACCCAGTACTTC	CASSQDVTGGRKTQYF	many	TRBD2	TRBJ2-5	TRBV4-2
TGCGCCAGCAGCCAAGATCTTCGGGGCAGGGGGCGATACGAGCAGTACTTC	CASSQDLRGRGRYEQYF	many	TRBD1	TRBJ2-7	TRBV4-3
TGCAGTGCCCTTGGGACAGGGGTGAACAATCAGCCCCAGCATTTT	CSALGTGVNNQPQHF	many	TRBD1	TRBJ1-5	TRBV20-1
TGTGCCAGCAGCGCTAGCGGGGCCCCCTACAATGAGCAGTTCTTC	CASSASGAPYNEQFF	few	TRBD2	TRBJ2-1	TRBV9
TGTGCCAGCAGCCCGACTCCGGGATTGACAGATACGCAGTATTTT	CASSPTPGLTDTQYF	many	NA	TRBJ2-3	TRBV7-3
TGTGCCAGCAGTTTATTTTTCAGGGCGATAGACTATGGCTACACCTTC	CASSLFFRAIDYGYTF	many	NA	TRBJ1-2	TRBV28
TGTGCCAGTAGTATAGACGACAGGGGGCTAGGTACTGAAGCTTTCTTT	CASSIDDRGLGTEAFF	NA	TRBD1	TRBJ1-1	TRBV19
TGTGCCATCAGTGCTGGGTCGGCGGAAAGCTCCTACGAGCAGTACTTC	CAISAGSAESSYEQYF	many	NA	TRBJ2-7	TRBV10-3
TGTGCCAGTAGCGGACAGGGTTTAAGTCAGCCCCAGCATTTT	CASSGQGLSQPQHF	few	TRBD1	TRBJ1-5	TRBV19
TGTGCCTGGGGAACAGGGCCGCGAGGGACTGAAGCTTTCTTT	CAWGTGPRGTEAFF	many	NA	TRBJ1-1	TRBV30
TGTGCCACCAGCAGAGGCGGACAGGGGAGCAGCAATCAGCCCCAGCATTTT	CATSRGGQGSSNQPQHF	many	TRBD1	TRBJ1-5	TRBV15
TGTGCCAGCAGTTTGGGGGTTGGAGCGTTCACAGATACGCAGTATTTT	CASSLGVGAFTDTQYF	many	NA	TRBJ2-3	TRBV28
TGCAGTGCTAGAGCTGCGGAGGAGTATGGCAATGAGCAGTTCTTC	CSARAAEEYGNEQFF	many	NA	TRBJ2-1	TRBV20-1
TGTGCCACCAGCAGAGGACTAGCGGGTAGCACCGGGGAGCTGTTTTTT	CATSRGLAGSTGELFF	few	TRBD2	TRBJ2-2	TRBV15
TGTGCCAGCAGTTTTGGGGTAGGGGCAGGAGCTTTCTTT	CASSFGVGAGAFF	NA	NA	TRBJ1-1	TRBV28
TGTGCCAGCAGTTTATACTTTAACACTGAAGCTTTCTTT	CASSLYFNTEAFF	many	NA	TRBJ1-1	TRBV27
TGCAGTGCTAGGGGACTAGCTGTGACAATGAGCAGGGTCTTC	CSARGLAVTMSRVF	many	TRBD2	TRBJ2-1	TRBV20-1
TGTGCCAGCAGCGTATTAAGCGGATCCGTCACCGGGGAGCTGTTTTTT	CASSVLSGSVTGELFF	many	NA	TRBJ2-2	TRBV9
TGCAGTGCCCCGGTCGGGGCAGGGTTTCTCTCTGGAAACACCATATATTTT	CSAPVGAGFLSGNTIYF	NA	NA	TRBJ1-3	TRBV20-1
TGCAGCGTTAGTCAGGGAAGGACTGAAGCTTTCTTT	CSVSQGRTEAFF	many	NA	TRBJ1-1	TRBV29-1
TGTGCCAGCAGTTTCGGGGACTTGACAGGGTTAAGCCCTACATTC	CASSFGDLTGLSPTF	many	NA	TRBJ2-7	TRBV28
TGTGCCAGCAGTTCCTTCATCGGGGATTCACCCCTCCACTTT	CASSSFIGDSPLHF	many	NA	TRBJ1-6	TRBV12-3/TRBV12-4
TGCAGTGCTAGGCCTAGCGGGAAAGAGACCCAGTACTTC	CSARPSGKETQYF	many	TRBD2	TRBJ2-5	TRBV20-1
TGTGCCAGCACGGTGCGTAGCGGGAGTCAAAATGAGCAGTTCTTC	CASTVRSGSQNEQFF	many	TRBD2	TRBJ2-1	TRBV6-1
TGTGCCAGCAGCCCTACTAGCGGGGGGTACACAGATACGCAGTATTTT	CASSPTSGGYTDTQYF	NA	TRBD2	TRBJ2-3	TRBV4-2
TGTGCCAGTAGTCCGGGACTAGCGCAAGAGACCCAGTACTTC	CASSPGLAQETQYF	many	TRBD2	TRBJ2-5	TRBV19
TGCAGTGCTAGAGAGGGACACAATGAGCAGTTCTTC	CSAREGHNEQFF	many	NA	TRBJ2-1	TRBV20-1
TGTGCCACCAGCAGAGATATTTTCGGCGGGAGGGGGGAAGAGACCCAGTACTTC	CATSRDIFGGRGEETQYF	few	TRBD2	TRBJ2-5	TRBV15
TGTGCCTGGACCTGGGGCCGGGGCGCCAACGTCCTGACTTTC	CAWTWGRGANVLTF	few	NA	TRBJ2-6	TRBV30
TGTGCCAGCAGCCCGGGACACCTAAGGGAGACCCAGTACTTC	CASSPGHLRETQYF	few	NA	TRBJ2-5	TRBV9
TGTGCCAGCAGCTTGGACCAGGGGGGTTACACTGAAGCTTTCTTT	CASSLDQGGYTEAFF	many	TRBD1	TRBJ1-1	TRBV5-1
TGTGCCAGCAGTTTTACGGGAGTAGGACTGTGGTACAATGAGCAGTTCTTC	CASSFTGVGLWYNEQFF	many	NA	TRBJ2-1	TRBV27
TGCAGTGCTACAGAAGATACGCAGTATTTT	CSATEDTQYF	many	NA	TRBJ2-3	TRBV20-1
TGCGCCAGCAGCCTAGAGGGTCCGGGGGGATTCGGGATGTATGAGCAGTTCTTC	CASSLEGPGGFGMYEQFF	NA	TRBD2	TRBJ2-1	TRBV4-3
TGTGCCAGTAGTTGGGGCAGGGTGACCGGGGAGCTGTTTTTT	CASSWGRVTGELFF	many	NA	TRBJ2-2	TRBV12-3/TRBV12-4
TGTGCCAGCAGCAGGGGACAGGGTGGCTCCTACGAGCAGTACTTC	CASSRGQGGSYEQYF	few	TRBD1	TRBJ2-7	TRBV7-9
TGCAGTGCCAGGGGGGAGGCTGTCGGGGAACTGTTTTTT	CSARGEAVGELFF	many	TRBD1	TRBJ1-4	TRBV20-1
TGTGCCAGTAGTATGTGGTCGGCTAACTATGGCTACACCTTC	CASSMWSANYGYTF	few	NA	TRBJ1-2	TRBV19
TGTGCCAGCAGCTCCGAAATGGGCACTGAAGCTTTCTTT	CASSSEMGTEAFF	many	NA	TRBJ1-1	TRBV11-2
TGTGCCAGCAGCTTCGGTCGGATCGGCCCGGGGACTGAAGCTTTCTTT	CASSFGRIGPGTEAFF	many	NA	TRBJ1-1	TRBV7-2
TGTGCCAGCAGTTTACTAGCGGGAGTTCACAATGAGCAGTTCTTC	CASSLLAGVHNEQFF	many	TRBD2	TRBJ2-1	TRBV7-3
TGTGCCAGCAGCCTCGGGACAGCTGGTGGCTACACCTTC	CASSLGTAGGYTF	many	TRBD1	TRBJ1-2	TRBV7-8
TGCAGTGCTAGTAGGAGCGGGGGGTCCTTTAATGAGCAGTTCTTC	CSASRSGGSFNEQFF	many	TRBD2	TRBJ2-1	TRBV20-1
TGTGCCAGCAGCCATCGATCATACTCTGGAAACACCATATATTTT	CASSHRSYSGNTIYF	many	NA	TRBJ1-3	TRBV3-1
TGTGCCAGCTCACCGCTCCCGGGACTAGCGGGGATCCAAGAGACCCAGTACTTC	CASSPLPGLAGIQETQYF	many	TRBD2	TRBJ2-5	TRBV18
TGCAGCGTTGAAGATGCGGACACCGGGGAGCTGTTTTTT	CSVEDADTGELFF	many	NA	TRBJ2-2	TRBV29-1